This is a list of T cell receptor beta chains from one sample in a study of T cells in Graves' hyperthyroidism and ophthalmopathy. TCRdb recomputed calls from the multiplex PCR reads with MiXCR, one row per CDR3 protein. The profile shows 190,000 or so distinct CDR3 sequences, around 18% of them singletons. Sequencing was done on a sample of blood. These receptors originate from a middle-aged man with Graves' hyperthyroidism. The CDR3 runs from the conserved cysteine through the conserved F or W. A D gene is named only where the DNA matches it firmly. The size field is filled for only some rows; it gives once, few, many or a size class.

clone size,J gene,D gene,V gene,CDR3 DNA,CDR3 protein
NA,TRBJ2-5,NA,TRBV28,TGTGCCAGCAGTCCCCAGAGATGGCAAGAGACCCGGTACTTC,CASSPQRWQETRYF
many,TRBJ2-2,NA,TRBV5-1,TGCGCCAGCAGCTTACAGGGGAGGACCGGGGAGCTGTTTTTT,CASSLQGRTGELFF
many,TRBJ2-6,NA,TRBV24-1,TGTGCCACCAGTGACTCAGGGTCTGGGGCCAACGTCCTGACTTTC,CATSDSGSGANVLTF
NA,TRBJ2-7,NA,TRBV12-3/TRBV12-4,TGTGCCAGCAGTTTACTATGGGAAGACTACGAGCAGTACTTC,CASSLLWEDYEQYF
many,TRBJ2-7,TRBD1,TRBV30,TGTGCCTGGAGTGCTCCCAGGACAGGGGTTAGGTCCTACGAGCAGTACTTC,CAWSAPRTGVRSYEQYF
many,TRBJ2-1,NA,TRBV29-1,TGCAGCGTTGTCGTTATGGGGGATGAGCAGTTCTTC,CSVVVMGDEQFF
many,TRBJ2-7,TRBD1,TRBV12-3/TRBV12-4,TGTGCCAGCAGTTTCGGGACAGGACTCGGCGAGCAGTACTTC,CASSFGTGLGEQYF
many,TRBJ2-3,TRBD2,TRBV7-2,TGTGCCAGCAGCCAACTAACTACTAGCGGGTGGGGCACAGATACGCAGTATTTT,CASSQLTTSGWGTDTQYF
NA,TRBJ2-7,TRBD1,TRBV18,TGTGCCAGCTCGCAAGACAGGGGCAATGCCTACGAGCAGTACTTC,CASSQDRGNAYEQYF
many,TRBJ2-7,NA,TRBV6-2/TRBV6-3,TGTGCCAGCAGTATCTGGTCGACGGCTTACGAGCAGTACTTC,CASSIWSTAYEQYF
few,TRBJ2-2,TRBD2,TRBV20-1,TGCAGTGCTAGATCAGCGGGGTATACCGGGGAGCTGTTTTTT,CSARSAGYTGELFF
few,TRBJ2-2,TRBD2,TRBV7-6,TGTGCCAGCAGCTCCTCCGGGGAGGGGACCGGGGAGCTGTTTTTT,CASSSSGEGTGELFF
many,TRBJ2-3,TRBD2,TRBV5-1,TGCGCCAGCAGCTTGTCCCGGCGGGGGGGCGTTACAGATACGCAGTATTTT,CASSLSRRGGVTDTQYF
many,TRBJ1-3,TRBD1,TRBV7-2,TGTGCCAGCAGCGAAACAGGGGTCTCCTCTGGAAACACCATATATTTT,CASSETGVSSGNTIYF
NA,TRBJ1-2,NA,TRBV30,TGTGCCTGGAGTGTAACCGACGGCTATGGCTACACCTTC,CAWSVTDGYGYTF
NA,TRBJ2-2,NA,TRBV24-1,TGTGCCACCAGTGATTTCGGGGGACTGAACACCGGGGAGCTGTTTTTT,CATSDFGGLNTGELFF
many,TRBJ2-7,TRBD1,TRBV2,TGTGCCAGCAAACAGGGGGCAGTCGACGAGCAGTACTTC,CASKQGAVDEQYF
many,TRBJ1-5,NA,TRBV18,TGTGCCAGCTCATTAGTCAATCAGCCCCAGCATTTT,CASSLVNQPQHF
many,TRBJ2-3,NA,TRBV11-2,TGTGCCAGCAGCTTAGATGGGATTCGGGAGGATACGCAGTATTTT,CASSLDGIREDTQYF
few,TRBJ2-7,TRBD1,TRBV9,TGTGCCAGCAGGGGACAGGGGGAGCAGTACTTC,CASRGQGEQYF
NA,TRBJ2-7,NA,TRBV28,TGTGCCAGCAGGGAGCGGGCCCCTACGTACGAGCAGTACTTC,CASRERAPTYEQYF
few,TRBJ2-7,NA,TRBV9,TGTGCCAGCAGCCCAGGTAGGGGGGAAAACTACGAGCAGTACTTC,CASSPGRGENYEQYF
NA,TRBJ2-1,TRBD2,TRBV7-6,TGTGCCAGCAGCTTAGTTTTGGGCGGGGGGTACGGCAATGAGCAGTTCTTC,CASSLVLGGGYGNEQFF
NA,TRBJ1-4,NA,TRBV7-9,TGTGCCAGCTTTAAAGGACCCAATGAAAAACTGTTTTTT,CASFKGPNEKLFF
many,TRBJ2-1,TRBD1,TRBV9,TGTGCCAGCAGCGTGCAACAGGGGAATGAGCAGTTCTTC,CASSVQQGNEQFF
NA,TRBJ2-7,TRBD2,TRBV15,TGTGCCACCAGCGGCTATGGACTAGCGGGGGGATCCTACGAGCAGTACTTC,CATSGYGLAGGSYEQYF
NA,TRBJ2-3,NA,TRBV5-1,TGCGCCAGCCGCCGAGACACCGCAGATACGCAGTATTTT,CASRRDTADTQYF
NA,TRBJ2-3,NA,TRBV7-2,TGTGCCAGCAGCTCACACGGACCGAGATTCCCAGATACGCAGTATTTT,CASSSHGPRFPDTQYF
few,TRBJ2-1,TRBD2,TRBV7-3,TGTGCCAGCAGCCGACTAGCGGGGGGGCTTTGGCAGTTCTTC,CASSRLAGGLWQFF
NA,TRBJ1-4,TRBD1,TRBV6-1,TGTGCCAGCAAAGAGGGGGCGAGTGAAAAACTGTTTTTT,CASKEGASEKLFF
many,TRBJ2-1,NA,TRBV11-2,TGTGCCAGCAGCTTAGGTCGCAGCGGTCGCGAATACAATGAGCAGTTCTTC,CASSLGRSGREYNEQFF
many,TRBJ1-5,NA,TRBV28,TGTGCCAGTCACCGGGGCCGAAGCAATCAGCCCCAGCATTTT,CASHRGRSNQPQHF
many,TRBJ1-1,NA,TRBV6-1,TGTGCCAGCAGTGTGGCAATGAACACTGAAGCTTTCTTT,CASSVAMNTEAFF